Listed below are T cell receptor beta chains from one sample, sequenced in a study of CD8 T cells in ankylosing spondylitis. TCRdb reanalysed the 5' RACE reads using MiXCR and keeps one entry per CDR3 protein. The table lists over 450,000 distinct CDR3 sequences, more than 9.5% of them singletons. The sequencing sample was made of blood, either unsorted or a sorted T cell fraction (not recorded which). The receptors shown here come from a male donor with ankylosing spondylitis. Each CDR3 is given with its conserved first and last residue. A D gene is named only where the DNA matches it firmly. Where a row states a size, it is once, few, many or the class of an expanded clone; other rows omit it.

J gene: TRBJ2-1; V gene: TRBV3-1; clone size: many; D gene: .; CDR3 DNA: TGTGCCAGCAGCCAAGATGTTATGGGGGCAGGGTACAATGAGCAGTTCTTC; CDR3 protein: CASSQDVMGAGYNEQFF
J gene: TRBJ2-3; V gene: TRBV5-1; clone size: many; D gene: TRBD2; CDR3 DNA: TGCGCCAGCGGCCCCACCCGGGATAGCGGGAGAGCGCAGTATTTT; CDR3 protein: CASGPTRDSGRAQYF
J gene: TRBJ2-3; V gene: TRBV11-2; clone size: few; D gene: .; CDR3 DNA: TGTGCCAGCAGCTTAGTCTACGGGACTAGCACAGATACGCAGTATTTT; CDR3 protein: CASSLVYGTSTDTQYF
J gene: TRBJ2-1; V gene: TRBV7-8; clone size: .; D gene: TRBD1; CDR3 DNA: TGTGCCAGCAGCTCCTGGACAGGGGACTACAATGAGCAGTTCTTC; CDR3 protein: CASSSWTGDYNEQFF
J gene: TRBJ1-4; V gene: TRBV11-2; clone size: many; D gene: TRBD1; CDR3 DNA: TGTGCCAGCAGCCTGGGACAGGGGGCTGAAAAACTGTTTTTT; CDR3 protein: CASSLGQGAEKLFF
J gene: TRBJ1-1; V gene: TRBV14; clone size: .; D gene: TRBD1; CDR3 DNA: TGTGCCAGCAGCCAAACCGGGACAGGGGGTCCCCGTGTGGCTGAAGCTTTCTTT; CDR3 protein: CASSQTGTGGPRVAEAFF
J gene: TRBJ2-2; V gene: TRBV20-1; clone size: few; D gene: .; CDR3 DNA: TGCAGTGCTAGACACAGCGCGAACACCGGGGAGCTGTTTTTT; CDR3 protein: CSARHSANTGELFF
J gene: TRBJ1-5; V gene: TRBV10-1; clone size: few; D gene: .; CDR3 DNA: TGCGCCAGCAGTCCGGGCAGAGGGGGCAATCAGCCCCAGCATTTT; CDR3 protein: CASSPGRGGNQPQHF
J gene: TRBJ2-1; V gene: TRBV2; clone size: few; D gene: TRBD2; CDR3 DNA: TGTGCCAGCCCAACGGGGGGGCTCGGCTCCTACAATGAGCAGTTCTTC; CDR3 protein: CASPTGGLGSYNEQFF
J gene: TRBJ2-5; V gene: TRBV5-1; clone size: few; D gene: .; CDR3 DNA: TGCGCCAGCAGCCTATGGGACGCTCGAAGGGAGACCCAGTACTTC; CDR3 protein: CASSLWDARRETQYF
J gene: TRBJ2-1; V gene: TRBV5-1; clone size: many; D gene: .; CDR3 DNA: TGCGCCAGCAGCTGGGACAATAGGAATGAGCAGTTCTTC; CDR3 protein: CASSWDNRNEQFF
J gene: TRBJ2-5; V gene: TRBV7-9; clone size: .; D gene: .; CDR3 DNA: TGTGCCAGCAGCATGGGGGGGCAGCAAGAGACCCAGTACTTC; CDR3 protein: CASSMGGQQETQYF
J gene: TRBJ2-1; V gene: TRBV3-1; clone size: .; D gene: .; CDR3 DNA: TGTGCCTGCTGCCAACGTCCTTGGCTAGCGAGGTACAATGAGCAGTTCTTC; CDR3 protein: CACCQRPWLARYNEQFF
J gene: TRBJ2-3; V gene: TRBV12-3/TRBV12-4; clone size: many; D gene: TRBD1; CDR3 DNA: TGTGCCAGCACCACGACAGGGGGCACAGATACGCAGTATTTT; CDR3 protein: CASTTTGGTDTQYF
J gene: TRBJ1-5; V gene: TRBV2; clone size: .; D gene: .; CDR3 DNA: TGTGCCAGCAGTTGGGACCGATCCAATCAGCCCCAGCATTTT; CDR3 protein: CASSWDRSNQPQHF
J gene: TRBJ2-1; V gene: TRBV5-1; clone size: many; D gene: .; CDR3 DNA: TGCGCCAGCAGCTTAGGGTTAGAGGTCGGTGAGCAGTTCTTC; CDR3 protein: CASSLGLEVGEQFF
J gene: TRBJ2-5; V gene: TRBV20-1; clone size: few; D gene: .; CDR3 DNA: TGCAGTGCTAGCGAACGGGTAGGATTTGAAGAGACCCAGTACTTC; CDR3 protein: CSASERVGFEETQYF
J gene: TRBJ2-5; V gene: TRBV30; clone size: few; D gene: .; CDR3 DNA: TGTGCCTGGAGTGTATTGGGGATGGAGACCCAGTACTTC; CDR3 protein: CAWSVLGMETQYF
J gene: TRBJ2-2; V gene: TRBV20-1; clone size: .; D gene: .; CDR3 DNA: TGCAGTGCCACGTTGGGGCTAGGCACCGGGGAGCTGTTTTTT; CDR3 protein: CSATLGLGTGELFF
J gene: TRBJ2-5; V gene: TRBV24-1; clone size: few; D gene: TRBD1; CDR3 DNA: TGTGCCACCAGTGACCCGAGGGGACAGGGAGAGACCCAGTACTTC; CDR3 protein: CATSDPRGQGETQYF
J gene: TRBJ2-6; V gene: TRBV9; clone size: few; D gene: .; CDR3 DNA: TGTGCCAGCGGTGGGGGGCAGCGTTCTGGGGCCAACGTCCTGACTTTC; CDR3 protein: CASGGGQRSGANVLTF
J gene: TRBJ1-1; V gene: TRBV20-1; clone size: few; D gene: .; CDR3 DNA: TGCAGTGCTAGTAGGCAGCGAAACACTGAAGCTTTCTTT; CDR3 protein: CSASRQRNTEAFF
J gene: TRBJ2-5; V gene: TRBV3-1; clone size: many; D gene: .; CDR3 DNA: TGTGCCAGCAGCCAAGTAGGCTCCCAAGAGACCCAGTACTTC; CDR3 protein: CASSQVGSQETQYF
J gene: TRBJ1-6; V gene: TRBV12-3/TRBV12-4; clone size: .; D gene: .; CDR3 DNA: TGTGCCAGCAGTTTCCCAGGGCGGAATTCACCCCTCCACTTT; CDR3 protein: CASSFPGRNSPLHF
J gene: TRBJ1-2; V gene: TRBV2; clone size: .; D gene: TRBD1; CDR3 DNA: TGTGCCAGCAGAGGACAGGGAAACTATGGCTACACCTTC; CDR3 protein: CASRGQGNYGYTF
J gene: TRBJ1-1; V gene: TRBV29-1; clone size: .; D gene: .; CDR3 DNA: TGCAGCGCCACGACACTCCACACTGAAGCTTTCTTT; CDR3 protein: CSATTLHTEAFF
J gene: TRBJ2-3; V gene: TRBV20-1; clone size: .; D gene: .; CDR3 DNA: TGCAGTGCCAGGAGGGACGGGACTAGCACAGATACGCAGTATTTT; CDR3 protein: CSARRDGTSTDTQYF
J gene: TRBJ2-3; V gene: TRBV19; clone size: few; D gene: .; CDR3 DNA: TGTGCCAGTAGTGTAGAGCGGACCACAGATACGCAGTATTTT; CDR3 protein: CASSVERTTDTQYF
J gene: TRBJ2-7; V gene: TRBV20-1; clone size: few; D gene: TRBD2; CDR3 DNA: TGCAGTGCTAGAGTGGAGCGGGAATACTCCTACGAGCAGTACTTC; CDR3 protein: CSARVEREYSYEQYF
J gene: TRBJ1-1; V gene: TRBV19; clone size: few; D gene: .; CDR3 DNA: TGTGCCAGTAGTCAGGACCCGAACACTGAAGCTTTCTTT; CDR3 protein: CASSQDPNTEAFF
J gene: TRBJ2-3; V gene: TRBV29-1; clone size: many; D gene: TRBD2; CDR3 DNA: TGCAGCGTGAGGACTAGCGGGGGCACAGATACGCAGTATTTT; CDR3 protein: CSVRTSGGTDTQYF
J gene: TRBJ2-2; V gene: TRBV10-3; clone size: .; D gene: TRBD2; CDR3 DNA: TGTGCCATCAGTGAGACCAGGAGGCCTAGCGGGAGGAACACCGGGGAGCTGTTTTTT; CDR3 protein: CAISETRRPSGRNTGELFF